Listed below are T cell receptor beta chains from one sample, sequenced in a study of T cell responses to AZD1222 COVID-19 vaccine. TCRdb's table, derived via immunoSEQ multiplex PCR, lists solely in-frame clones and lacks some. The table shows 98,000 or so clones, with less than 85% occurring only once. The sample here was peripheral blood, taken 28 days after the second AZD1222 dose. The receptors were gathered from an adult who received the AZD1222 COVID-19 vaccine. CDR3s include the opening cysteine and the closing phenylalanine or tryptophan. A D gene is named only where the DNA matches it firmly. Clone sizes are given selectively: once, few, many, or a class where the clone is expanded.

J gene	D gene	V gene	clone size	CDR3 protein	CDR3 DNA
TRBJ1-4	NA	TRBV9	NA	CASSVGQEEKLFF	TGTGCCAGCAGCGTGGGTCAAGAAGAAAAACTGTTTTTT
TRBJ2-1	TRBD2	TRBV9	NA	CASSVETRGLANEQFF	TGTGCCAGCAGCGTAGAGACTAGAGGACTAGCCAATGAGCAGTTCTTC
TRBJ1-2	NA	TRBV21-1	NA	CASEEGKANYGYTF	TGTGCCAGCGAGGAAGGTAAAGCTAACTATGGCTACACCTTC
TRBJ2-6	TRBD2	TRBV10-3	NA	CAISHKIATSGGIGGANVLTF	TGTGCCATCAGCCATAAGATCGCTACTAGCGGGGGAATCGGCGGGGCCAACGTCCTGACTTTC
TRBJ2-1	NA	TRBV7-2	NA	CASSLGGPKQFF	TGTGCCAGCAGCTTAGGGGGGCCTAAGCAGTTCTTC
TRBJ1-6	TRBD1	TRBV27	NA	CASSAGTGSGSYNSPLHF	TGTGCCAGCAGTGCCGGGACAGGGAGCGGGTCCTATAATTCACCCCTCCACTTT
TRBJ2-7	NA	TRBV10-3	once	CAISNRDSYEQYF	TGTGCCATCAGCAACAGGGATTCCTACGAGCAGTACTTC
TRBJ2-1	NA	TRBV10-3	NA	CAISQTSNEQFF	TGTGCCATCAGCCAAACTAGCAATGAGCAGTTCTTC
TRBJ2-1	NA	TRBV7-9	NA	CASSLGGDSSYNEQFF	TGTGCCAGCAGCTTAGGCGGGGACTCCTCCTACAATGAGCAGTTCTTC
TRBJ1-2	NA	TRBV19	NA	CASSIEGTPNYGYTF	TGTGCCAGTAGTATAGAAGGGACGCCAAACTATGGCTACACCTTC
TRBJ1-1	NA	TRBV10-1	NA	CASRDAIRGAPNTEAFF	TGCGCCAGCAGGGATGCGATAAGAGGAGCCCCGAACACTGAAGCTTTCTTT
TRBJ1-1	TRBD1	TRBV6-5	NA	CASVGGRGTNTEAFF	TGTGCCAGCGTAGGTGGCAGGGGGACGAACACTGAAGCTTTCTTT
TRBJ1-5	NA	TRBV4-1	NA	CASSQGTVGNQPQHF	TGCGCCAGCAGCCAAGGGACAGTCGGTAATCAGCCCCAGCATTTT
TRBJ2-5	NA	TRBV5-1	once	CASSVGGARGETQYF	TGCGCCAGCAGCGTTGGGGGGGCGCGAGGGGAGACCCAGTACTTC
TRBJ1-1	NA	TRBV29-1	once	CSVRPGQMNTEAFF	TGCAGCGTCCGCCCGGGGCAAATGAACACTGAAGCTTTCTTT
TRBJ1-2	NA	TRBV7-9	once	CASSLVQGDGYTF	TGTGCCAGCAGCTTAGTCCAGGGAGACGGCTACACCTTC
TRBJ2-3	TRBD2	TRBV6-1	NA	CASSEALAGGTDTQYF	TGTGCCAGCAGTGAAGCGCTAGCGGGGGGCACAGATACGCAGTATTTT
TRBJ2-1	TRBD1	TRBV9	NA	CASSVGQGADNEQFF	TGTGCCAGCAGCGTAGGGCAGGGGGCGGACAATGAGCAGTTCTTC
TRBJ1-2	NA	TRBV11-2	NA	CASSLVRGGHGNYGYTF	TGTGCCAGCAGCCTTGTCCGAGGGGGTCACGGAAACTATGGCTACACCTTC
TRBJ1-2	NA	TRBV5-4	NA	CAFFPQGANYGYTF	TGTGCCTTTTTCCCCCAGGGAGCTAACTATGGCTACACCTTC
TRBJ1-1	NA	TRBV6-5	few	CASSYSNENTEAFF	TGTGCCAGCAGTTACTCGAACGAGAACACTGAAGCTTTCTTT
TRBJ1-1	NA	TRBV6-7	once	CASSPGLLEGSITEAFF	TGTGCCAGCAGCCCCGGACTCCTAGAGGGGTCGATCACTGAAGCTTTCTTT
TRBJ1-5	TRBD1	TRBV2	few	CASRGGTEGQPQHF	TGTGCCAGCAGGGGGGGGACAGAAGGGCAGCCCCAGCATTTT
TRBJ1-1	TRBD1	TRBV12-5	NA	CASGLVLGTGQMNTEAFF	TGTGCTAGTGGTTTGGTACTGGGGACAGGACAGATGAACACTGAAGCTTTCTTT
TRBJ2-1	TRBD2	TRBV2	NA	CASSELAGGDSRSEQFF	TGTGCCAGCAGTGAATTGGCGGGGGGGGACTCTCGGTCTGAGCAGTTCTTC
TRBJ2-3	TRBD2	TRBV10-2	NA	CASQRGTSGFTDTQYF	TGCGCCAGTCAAAGGGGGACTAGCGGATTCACAGATACGCAGTATTTT
TRBJ2-3	TRBD2	TRBV7-2	NA	CASSWGTSGAGTDTQYF	TGTGCCAGCAGCTGGGGGACTAGCGGGGCGGGGACAGATACGCAGTATTTT
TRBJ1-2	NA	TRBV5-4	NA	CASSLGLSGFSGYTF	TGTGCCAGCAGCTTGGGTCTTTCGGGATTCTCTGGCTACACCTTC
TRBJ1-6	TRBD1	TRBV28	once	CASSLDRGGSPLHF	TGTGCCAGCAGTTTAGACAGGGGAGGTTCACCCCTCCACTTT
TRBJ2-2	NA	TRBV4-1	NA	CASSPGRAGNTGELFF	TGCGCCAGCAGCCCTGGGCGTGCAGGGAACACCGGGGAGCTGTTTTTT
TRBJ2-7	NA	TRBV5-6	NA	CASSPQRSGEQYF	TGTGCCAGCAGCCCTCAGAGGAGTGGGGAGCAGTACTTC
TRBJ2-7	TRBD1	TRBV5-1	once	CASRVAQGAGEQYF	TGCGCCAGCAGGGTGGCACAGGGGGCAGGAGAGCAGTACTTC
TRBJ2-5	TRBD1	TRBV5-1	NA	CASSPTGTGLETQYF	TGCGCCAGCAGCCCGACCGGGACAGGGCTAGAGACCCAGTACTTC
TRBJ2-5	NA	TRBV27	NA	CASSFRRQETQYF	TGTGCCAGCAGTTTCCGCCGTCAAGAGACCCAGTACTTC
TRBJ2-7	NA	TRBV6-5	NA	CASVENSYEQYF	TGTGCCAGCGTCGAAAACTCCTACGAGCAGTACTTC
TRBJ1-1	TRBD1	TRBV27	NA	CASSLSNAGQGKGFF	TGTGCCAGCAGTTTATCGAATGCGGGACAGGGGAAAGGTTTCTTT
TRBJ1-5	TRBD1	TRBV30	NA	CAWSSGQQPQHF	TGTGCCTGGAGTTCGGGACAGCAGCCCCAGCATTTT